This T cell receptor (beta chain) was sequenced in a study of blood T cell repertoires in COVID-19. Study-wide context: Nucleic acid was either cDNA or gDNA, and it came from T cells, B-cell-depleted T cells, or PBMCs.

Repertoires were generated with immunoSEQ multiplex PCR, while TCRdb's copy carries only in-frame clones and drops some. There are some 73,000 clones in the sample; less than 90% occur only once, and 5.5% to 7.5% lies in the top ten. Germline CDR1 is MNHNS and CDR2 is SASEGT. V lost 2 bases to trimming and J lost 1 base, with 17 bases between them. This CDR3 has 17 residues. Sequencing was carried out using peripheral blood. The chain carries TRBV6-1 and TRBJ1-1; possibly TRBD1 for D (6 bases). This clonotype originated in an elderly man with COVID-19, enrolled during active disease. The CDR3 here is CASSEFHTGTKNTEAFF. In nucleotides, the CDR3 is TGTGCCAGCAGTGAATTTCATACCGGGACAAAGAACACTGAAGCTTTCTTT.